This TCR beta chain was retrieved from a study of blood T cell repertoires in COVID-19. TCRdb's table, derived via immunoSEQ multiplex PCR, lists solely in-frame clones and lacks some. The data hold roughly 200,000 clones, with more than 65% observed a single time. The CDR3 totals 18 residues. Germline lookup yields CDR1 SGHRS and CDR2 YFSETQ. Losses at the gene ends were 0 bases for V and 0 bases for J; bases not matched to a gene: 3. The chain is built from TRBV5-1 and TRBJ2-6; the match to TRBD2 covers 10 bases. The receptor comes from a man aged 45-65 years with active or convalescent COVID-19. Material: peripheral blood. The CDR3 DNA is TGCGCCAGCAGCTTGGCGGCTAGCGGGGGCTCTGGGGCCAACGTCCTGACTTTC. Translating it yields CASSLAASGGSGANVLTF.